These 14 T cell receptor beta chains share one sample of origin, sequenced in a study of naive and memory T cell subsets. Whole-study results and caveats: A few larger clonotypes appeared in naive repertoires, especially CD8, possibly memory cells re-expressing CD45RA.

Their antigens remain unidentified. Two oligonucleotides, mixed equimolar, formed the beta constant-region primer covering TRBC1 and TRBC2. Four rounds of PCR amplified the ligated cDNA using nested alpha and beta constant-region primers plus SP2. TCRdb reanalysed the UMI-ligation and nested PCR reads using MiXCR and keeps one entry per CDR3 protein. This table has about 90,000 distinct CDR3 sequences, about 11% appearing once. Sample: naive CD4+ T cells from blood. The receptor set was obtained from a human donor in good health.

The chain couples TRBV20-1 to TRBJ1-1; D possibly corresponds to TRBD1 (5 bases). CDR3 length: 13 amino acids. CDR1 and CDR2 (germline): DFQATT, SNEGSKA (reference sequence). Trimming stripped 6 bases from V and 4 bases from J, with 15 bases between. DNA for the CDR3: TGCAGTGCCCAACTGTCCGGGGGCACTGAAGCTTTCTTT. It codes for CSAQLSGGTEAFF.

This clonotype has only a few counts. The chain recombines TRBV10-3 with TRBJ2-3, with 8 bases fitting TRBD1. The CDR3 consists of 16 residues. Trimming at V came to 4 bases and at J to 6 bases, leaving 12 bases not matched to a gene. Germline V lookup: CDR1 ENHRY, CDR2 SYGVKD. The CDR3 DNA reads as TGTGCCATCAGTGCTCGCTACTCCACAGGGGGGGATACGCAGTATTTT. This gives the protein CAISARYSTGGDTQYF.

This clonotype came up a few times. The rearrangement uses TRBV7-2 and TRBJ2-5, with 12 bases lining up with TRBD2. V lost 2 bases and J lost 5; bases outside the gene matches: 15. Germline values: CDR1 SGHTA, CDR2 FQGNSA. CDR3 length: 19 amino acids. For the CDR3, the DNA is TGTGCCAGCAGCTTATTGGAGGGACTAGCGGGTGATCCCCGGGAGACCCAGTACTTC. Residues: CASSLLEGLAGDPRETQYF.

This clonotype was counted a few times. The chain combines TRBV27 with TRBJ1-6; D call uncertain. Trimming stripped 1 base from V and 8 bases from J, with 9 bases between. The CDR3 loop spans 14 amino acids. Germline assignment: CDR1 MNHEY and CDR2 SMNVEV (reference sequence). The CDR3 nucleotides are TGTGCCAGCAGTTTATTCGGGGAGTATTCACCCCTCCACTTT. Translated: CASSLFGEYSPLHF.

The CDR3 DNA is TGTGCCAGCAGCTTAGAAGGGGCCGGGACACTGAACACCGGGGAGCTGTTTTTT. This codes for CASSLEGAGTLNTGELFF. The chain couples TRBV11-2 to TRBJ2-2, with D possibly being TRBD1 (6 bases). CDR1 is SGHAT and CDR2 is FQNNGV in the germline V gene. This CDR3 has 18 amino acids. Between the trimmed V and J ends, which lost 0 bases and 1 base, there was a span of 15 bases.

CDR3 region: CASRRRDRTTDTQYF. The CDR3 DNA is TGTGCCAGCAGACGCCGGGACAGAACGACAGATACGCAGTATTTT. The rearrangement uses TRBV3-1 and TRBJ2-3; TRBD1 agrees at 7 bases. The CDR3 consists of 15 residues. The V and J ends lost 6 bases and 3 bases, in that order; junction bases with no gene match: 9. CDR1 is LGHDT and CDR2 is YNNKEL in the germline V gene (reference sequence).

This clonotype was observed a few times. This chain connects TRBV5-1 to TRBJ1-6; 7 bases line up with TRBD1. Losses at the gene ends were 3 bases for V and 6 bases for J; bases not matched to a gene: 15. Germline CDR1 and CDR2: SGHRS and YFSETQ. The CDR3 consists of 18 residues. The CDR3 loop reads CASSSPLGASGGNSPLHF. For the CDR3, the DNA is TGCGCCAGCAGCTCACCCCTCGGAGCGTCAGGGGGTAATTCACCCCTCCACTTT.

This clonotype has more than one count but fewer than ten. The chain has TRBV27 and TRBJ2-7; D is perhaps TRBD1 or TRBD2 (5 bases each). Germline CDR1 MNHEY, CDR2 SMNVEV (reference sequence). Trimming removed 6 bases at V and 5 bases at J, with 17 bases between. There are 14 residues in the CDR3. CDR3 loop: CASRRAGSIDEQYF. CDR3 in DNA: TGTGCCAGCAGGAGGGCAGGGAGCATCGACGAGCAGTACTTC.

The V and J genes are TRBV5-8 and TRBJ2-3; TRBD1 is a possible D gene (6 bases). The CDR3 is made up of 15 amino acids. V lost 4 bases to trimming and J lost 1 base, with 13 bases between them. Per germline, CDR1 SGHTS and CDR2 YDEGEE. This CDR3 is CASSPAAGGTDTQYF. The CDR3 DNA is TGTGCCAGCAGCCCGGCGGCAGGGGGCACAGATACGCAGTATTTT.

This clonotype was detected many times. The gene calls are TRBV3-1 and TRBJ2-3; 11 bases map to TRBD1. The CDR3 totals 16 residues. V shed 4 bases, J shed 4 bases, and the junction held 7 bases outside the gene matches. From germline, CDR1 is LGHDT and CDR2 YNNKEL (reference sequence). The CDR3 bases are TGTGCCAGCAGCCCGTTACGGGACAGGGGGTCAGATACGCAGTATTTT. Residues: CASSPLRDRGSDTQYF.

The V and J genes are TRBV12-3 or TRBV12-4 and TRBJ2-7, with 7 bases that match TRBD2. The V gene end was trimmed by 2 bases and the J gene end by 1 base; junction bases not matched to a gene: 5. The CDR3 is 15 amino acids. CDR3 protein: CASSLRAGESYEQYF. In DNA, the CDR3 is TGTGCCAGCAGTTTAAGGGCGGGAGAGTCCTACGAGCAGTACTTC.

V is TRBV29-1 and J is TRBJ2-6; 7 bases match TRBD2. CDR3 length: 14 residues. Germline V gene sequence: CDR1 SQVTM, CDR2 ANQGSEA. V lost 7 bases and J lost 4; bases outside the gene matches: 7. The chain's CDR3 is CSAGGGSGANVLTF. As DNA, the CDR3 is TGCAGCGCCGGGGGAGGGAGCGGGGCCAACGTCCTGACTTTC.

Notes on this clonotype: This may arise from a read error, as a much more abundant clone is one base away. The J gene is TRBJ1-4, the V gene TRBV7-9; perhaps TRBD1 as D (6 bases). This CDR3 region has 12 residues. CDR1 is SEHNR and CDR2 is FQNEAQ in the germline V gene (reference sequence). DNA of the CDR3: TGTGCCAGCAGCCCACAGGGTCCTTCGCTCCGGTTT. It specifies CASSPQGPSLRF. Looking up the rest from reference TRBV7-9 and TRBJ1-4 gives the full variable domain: DTGVSQNPRHKITKRGQNVTFRCDPISEHNRLYWYRQTLGQGPEFLTYFQNEAQLEKSRLLSDRFSAERPKGSFSTLEIQRTEQGDSAMYLCASSPQGPSLRFGSGTQLSVL.

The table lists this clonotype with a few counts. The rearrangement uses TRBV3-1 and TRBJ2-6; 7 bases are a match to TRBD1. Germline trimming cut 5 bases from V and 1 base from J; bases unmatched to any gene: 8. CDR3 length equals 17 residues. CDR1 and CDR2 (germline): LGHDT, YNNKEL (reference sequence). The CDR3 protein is CASSDDRERSGANVLTF. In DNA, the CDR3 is TGTGCCAGCAGCGACGACAGGGAACGGTCTGGGGCCAACGTCCTGACTTTC.